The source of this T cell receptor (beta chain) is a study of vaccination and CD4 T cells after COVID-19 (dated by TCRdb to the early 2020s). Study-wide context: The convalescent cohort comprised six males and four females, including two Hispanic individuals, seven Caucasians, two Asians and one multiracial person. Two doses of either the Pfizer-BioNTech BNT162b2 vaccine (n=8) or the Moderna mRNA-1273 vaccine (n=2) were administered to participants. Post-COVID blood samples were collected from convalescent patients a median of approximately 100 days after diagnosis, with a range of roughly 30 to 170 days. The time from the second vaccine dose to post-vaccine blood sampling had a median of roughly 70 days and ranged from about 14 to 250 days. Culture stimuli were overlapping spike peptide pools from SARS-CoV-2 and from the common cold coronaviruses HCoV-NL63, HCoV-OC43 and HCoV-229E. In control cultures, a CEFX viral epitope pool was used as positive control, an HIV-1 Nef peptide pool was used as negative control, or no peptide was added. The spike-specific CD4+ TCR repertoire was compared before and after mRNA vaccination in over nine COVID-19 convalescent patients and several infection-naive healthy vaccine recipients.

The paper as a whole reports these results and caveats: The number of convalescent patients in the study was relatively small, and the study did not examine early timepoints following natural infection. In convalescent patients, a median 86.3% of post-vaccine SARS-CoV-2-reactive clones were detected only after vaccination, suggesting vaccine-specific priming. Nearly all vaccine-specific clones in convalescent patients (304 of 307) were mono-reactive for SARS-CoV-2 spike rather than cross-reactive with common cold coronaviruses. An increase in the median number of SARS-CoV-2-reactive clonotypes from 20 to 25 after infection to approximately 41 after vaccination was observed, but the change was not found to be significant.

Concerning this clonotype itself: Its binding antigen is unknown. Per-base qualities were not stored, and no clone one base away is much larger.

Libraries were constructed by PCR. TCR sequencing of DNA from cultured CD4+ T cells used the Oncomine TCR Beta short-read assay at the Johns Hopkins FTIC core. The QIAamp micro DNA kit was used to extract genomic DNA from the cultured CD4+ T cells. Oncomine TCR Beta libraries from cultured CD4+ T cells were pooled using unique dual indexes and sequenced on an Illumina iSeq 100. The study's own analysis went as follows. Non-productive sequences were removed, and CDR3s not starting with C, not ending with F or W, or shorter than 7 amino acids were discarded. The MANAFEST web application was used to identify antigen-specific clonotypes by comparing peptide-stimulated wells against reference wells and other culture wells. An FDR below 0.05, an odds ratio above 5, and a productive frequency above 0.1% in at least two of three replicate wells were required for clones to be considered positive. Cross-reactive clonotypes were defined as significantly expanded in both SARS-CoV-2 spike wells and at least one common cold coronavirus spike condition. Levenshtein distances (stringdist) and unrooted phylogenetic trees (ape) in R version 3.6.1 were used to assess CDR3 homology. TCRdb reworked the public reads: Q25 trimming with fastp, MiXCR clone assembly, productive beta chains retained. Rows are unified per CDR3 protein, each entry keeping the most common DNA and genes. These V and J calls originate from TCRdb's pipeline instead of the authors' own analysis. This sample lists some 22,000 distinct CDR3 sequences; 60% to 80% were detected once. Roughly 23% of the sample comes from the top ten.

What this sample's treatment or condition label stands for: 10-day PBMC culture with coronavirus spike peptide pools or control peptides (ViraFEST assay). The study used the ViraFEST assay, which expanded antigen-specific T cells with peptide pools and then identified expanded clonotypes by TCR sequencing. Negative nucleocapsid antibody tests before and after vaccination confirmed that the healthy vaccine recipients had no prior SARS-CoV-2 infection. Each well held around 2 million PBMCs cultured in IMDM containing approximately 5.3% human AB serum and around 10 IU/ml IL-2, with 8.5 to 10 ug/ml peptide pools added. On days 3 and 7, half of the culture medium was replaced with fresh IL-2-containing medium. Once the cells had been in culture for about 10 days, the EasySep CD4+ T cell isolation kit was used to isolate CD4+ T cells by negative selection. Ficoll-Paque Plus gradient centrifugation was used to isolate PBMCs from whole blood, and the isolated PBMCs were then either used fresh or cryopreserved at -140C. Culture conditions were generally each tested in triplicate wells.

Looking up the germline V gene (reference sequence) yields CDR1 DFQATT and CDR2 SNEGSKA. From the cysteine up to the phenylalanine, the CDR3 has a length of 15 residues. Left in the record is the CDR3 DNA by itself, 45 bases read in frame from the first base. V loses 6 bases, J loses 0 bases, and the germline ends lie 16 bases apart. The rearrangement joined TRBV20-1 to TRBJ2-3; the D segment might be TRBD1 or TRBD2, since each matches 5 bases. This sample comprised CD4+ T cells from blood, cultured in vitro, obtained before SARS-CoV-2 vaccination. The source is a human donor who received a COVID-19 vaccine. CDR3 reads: CSAPGLGASTDTQYF. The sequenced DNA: TGCAGTGCACCGGGCCTCGGGGCGAGCACAGATACGCAGTATTTT.